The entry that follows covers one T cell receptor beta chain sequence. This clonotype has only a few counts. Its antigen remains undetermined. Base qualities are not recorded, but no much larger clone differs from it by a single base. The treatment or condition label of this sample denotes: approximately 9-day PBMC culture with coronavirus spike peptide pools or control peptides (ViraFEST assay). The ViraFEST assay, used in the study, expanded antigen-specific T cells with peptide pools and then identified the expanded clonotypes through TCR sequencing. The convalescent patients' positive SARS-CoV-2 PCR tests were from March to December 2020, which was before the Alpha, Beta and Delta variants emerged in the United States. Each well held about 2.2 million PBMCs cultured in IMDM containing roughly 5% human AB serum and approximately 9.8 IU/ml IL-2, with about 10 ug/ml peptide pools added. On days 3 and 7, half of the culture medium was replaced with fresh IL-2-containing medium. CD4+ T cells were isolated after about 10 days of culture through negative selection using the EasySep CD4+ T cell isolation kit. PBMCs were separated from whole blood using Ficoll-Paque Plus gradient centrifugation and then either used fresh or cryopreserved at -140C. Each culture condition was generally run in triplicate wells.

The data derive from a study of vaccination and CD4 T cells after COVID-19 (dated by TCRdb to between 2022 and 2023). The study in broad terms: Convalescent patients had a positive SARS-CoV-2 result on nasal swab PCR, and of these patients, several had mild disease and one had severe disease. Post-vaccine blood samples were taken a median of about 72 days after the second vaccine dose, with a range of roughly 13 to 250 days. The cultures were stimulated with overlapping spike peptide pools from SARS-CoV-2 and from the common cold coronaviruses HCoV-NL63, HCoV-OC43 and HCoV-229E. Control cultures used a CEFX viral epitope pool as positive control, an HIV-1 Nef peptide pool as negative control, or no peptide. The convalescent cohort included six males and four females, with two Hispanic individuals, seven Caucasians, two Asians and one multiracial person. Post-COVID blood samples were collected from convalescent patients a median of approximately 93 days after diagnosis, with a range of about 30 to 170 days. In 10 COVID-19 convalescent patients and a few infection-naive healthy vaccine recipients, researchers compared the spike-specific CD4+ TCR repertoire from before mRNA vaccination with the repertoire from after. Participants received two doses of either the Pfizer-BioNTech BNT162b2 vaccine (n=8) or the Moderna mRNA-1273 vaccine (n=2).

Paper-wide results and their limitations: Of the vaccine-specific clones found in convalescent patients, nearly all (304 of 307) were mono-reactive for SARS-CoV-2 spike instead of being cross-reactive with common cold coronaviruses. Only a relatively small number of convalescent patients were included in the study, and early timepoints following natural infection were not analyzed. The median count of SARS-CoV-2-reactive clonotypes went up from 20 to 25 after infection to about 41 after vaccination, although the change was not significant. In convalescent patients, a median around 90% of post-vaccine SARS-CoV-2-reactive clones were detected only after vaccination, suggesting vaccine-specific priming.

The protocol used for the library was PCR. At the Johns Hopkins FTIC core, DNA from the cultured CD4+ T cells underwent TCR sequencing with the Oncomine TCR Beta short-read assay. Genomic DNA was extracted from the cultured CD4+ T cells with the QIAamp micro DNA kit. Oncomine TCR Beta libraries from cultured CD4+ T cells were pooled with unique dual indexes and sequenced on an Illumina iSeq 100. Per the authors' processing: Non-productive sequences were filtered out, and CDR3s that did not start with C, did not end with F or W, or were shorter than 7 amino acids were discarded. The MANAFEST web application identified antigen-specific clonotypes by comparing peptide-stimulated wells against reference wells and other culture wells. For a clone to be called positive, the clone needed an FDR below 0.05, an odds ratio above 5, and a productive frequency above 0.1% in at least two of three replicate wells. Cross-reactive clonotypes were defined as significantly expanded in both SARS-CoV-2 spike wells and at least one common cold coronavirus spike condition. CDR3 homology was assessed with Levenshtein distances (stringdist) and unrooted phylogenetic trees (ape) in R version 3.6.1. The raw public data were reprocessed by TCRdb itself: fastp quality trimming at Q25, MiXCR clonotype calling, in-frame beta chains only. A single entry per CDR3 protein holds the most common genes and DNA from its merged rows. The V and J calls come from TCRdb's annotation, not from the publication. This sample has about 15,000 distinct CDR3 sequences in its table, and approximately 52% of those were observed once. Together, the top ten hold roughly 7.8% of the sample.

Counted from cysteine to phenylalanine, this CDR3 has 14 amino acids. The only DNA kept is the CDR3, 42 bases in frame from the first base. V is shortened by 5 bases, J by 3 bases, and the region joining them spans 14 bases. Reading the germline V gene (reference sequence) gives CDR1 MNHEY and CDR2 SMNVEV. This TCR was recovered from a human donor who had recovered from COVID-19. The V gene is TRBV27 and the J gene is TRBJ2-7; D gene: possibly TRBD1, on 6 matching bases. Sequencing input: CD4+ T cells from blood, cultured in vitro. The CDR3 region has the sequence CASSTGTTHYEQYF. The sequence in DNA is TGTGCCAGCAGTACCGGGACAACACACTACGAGCAGTACTTC.